This entry features one TCR beta chain sequence. Its antigen is currently unknown. Germline V gene data show CDR1 as SGDLS and CDR2 as YYNGEE. The CDR3 sequence is 15 residues long. This record comes from a study of monozygotic twins with inflammatory bowel disease. Findings of the study overall: Different subtypes (of T cells) could not be told apart from one another. Data gave no support to a single strong signal or clonotype associated with IBD.

Total RNA amounting to about 3,500 ng went into each TCR library. TCRdb reanalyzed the 5' RACE reads and collapses them to one entry per CDR3 protein, without DNA. The sample table includes approximately 150,000 distinct CDR3 sequences. The material sequenced was blood. This TCR was sampled from a human donor with ulcerative colitis or Crohn's disease, or a healthy co-twin of an affected twin (not recorded which). The rearrangement links TRBV9 to TRBJ2-3; the TRBD1 assignment by TCRdb is unverifiable without DNA. CDR3 residues: CASSVGGGSTDTQYF. The full variable domain, its missing parts supplied by reference TRBV9 and TRBJ2-3, is DSGVTQTPKHLITATGQRVTLRCSPRSGDLSVYWYQQSLDQGLQFLIQYYNGEERAKGNILERFSAQQFPDLHSELNLSSLELGDSALYFCASSVGGGSTDTQYFGPGTRLTVL.